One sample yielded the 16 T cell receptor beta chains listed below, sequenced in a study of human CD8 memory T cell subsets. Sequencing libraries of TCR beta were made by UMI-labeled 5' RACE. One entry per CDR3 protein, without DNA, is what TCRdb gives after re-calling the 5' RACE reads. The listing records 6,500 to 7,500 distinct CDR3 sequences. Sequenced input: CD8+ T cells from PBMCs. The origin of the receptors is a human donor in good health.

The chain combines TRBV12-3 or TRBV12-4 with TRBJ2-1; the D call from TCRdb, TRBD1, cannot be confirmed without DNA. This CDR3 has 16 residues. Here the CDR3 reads CASSFPGTGLNNEQFF.

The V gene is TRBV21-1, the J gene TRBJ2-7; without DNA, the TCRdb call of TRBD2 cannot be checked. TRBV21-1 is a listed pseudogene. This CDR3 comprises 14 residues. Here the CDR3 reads CASSIVPSGRTQYF.

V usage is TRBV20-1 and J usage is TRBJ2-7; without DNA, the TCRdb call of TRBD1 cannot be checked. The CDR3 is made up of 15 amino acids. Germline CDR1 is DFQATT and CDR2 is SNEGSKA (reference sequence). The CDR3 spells CSARARGQSSYEQYF.

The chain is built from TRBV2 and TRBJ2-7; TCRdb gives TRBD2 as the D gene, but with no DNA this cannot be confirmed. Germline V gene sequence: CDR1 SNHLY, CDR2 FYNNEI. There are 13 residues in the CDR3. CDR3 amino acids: CASSDSELEEQYF.

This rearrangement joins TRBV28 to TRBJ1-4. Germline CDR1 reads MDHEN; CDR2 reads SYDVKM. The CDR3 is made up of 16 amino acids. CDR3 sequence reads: CASNGVRGATNEKLFF.

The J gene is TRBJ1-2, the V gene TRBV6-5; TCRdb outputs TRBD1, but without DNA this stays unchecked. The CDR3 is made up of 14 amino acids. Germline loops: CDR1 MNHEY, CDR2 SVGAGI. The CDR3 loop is CATSPTGADYGYTF.

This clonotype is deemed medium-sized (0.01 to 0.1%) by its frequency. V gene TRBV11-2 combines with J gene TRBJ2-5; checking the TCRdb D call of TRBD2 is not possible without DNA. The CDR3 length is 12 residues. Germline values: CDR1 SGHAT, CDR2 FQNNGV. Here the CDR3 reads CASSALMETQYF.

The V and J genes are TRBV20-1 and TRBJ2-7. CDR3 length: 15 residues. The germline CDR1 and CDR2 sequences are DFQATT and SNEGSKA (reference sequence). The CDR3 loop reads CSARVADLSSYEQYF.

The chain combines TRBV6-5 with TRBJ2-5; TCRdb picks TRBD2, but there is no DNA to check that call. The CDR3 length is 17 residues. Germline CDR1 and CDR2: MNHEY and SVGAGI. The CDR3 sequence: CASSAPTSGPGSETQYF.

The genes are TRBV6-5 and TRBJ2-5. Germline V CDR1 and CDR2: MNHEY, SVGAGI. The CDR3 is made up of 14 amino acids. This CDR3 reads CASSYYGVEETQYF.

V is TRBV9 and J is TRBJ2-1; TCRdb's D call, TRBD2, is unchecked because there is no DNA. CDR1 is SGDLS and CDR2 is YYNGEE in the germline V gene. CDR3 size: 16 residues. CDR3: CASSATRTSGSYEQFF.

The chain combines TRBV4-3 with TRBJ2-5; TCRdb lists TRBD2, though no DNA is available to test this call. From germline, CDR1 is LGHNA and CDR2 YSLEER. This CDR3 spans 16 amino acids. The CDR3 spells CASSQGTSGNGETQYF.

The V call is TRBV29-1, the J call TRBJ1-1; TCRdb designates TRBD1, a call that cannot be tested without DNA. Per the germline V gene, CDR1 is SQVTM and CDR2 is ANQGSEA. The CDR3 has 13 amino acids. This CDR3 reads CSAANGPYTEAFF.

This CDR3 is CASLSTRISYEQYF. J is TRBJ2-7 and V is TRBV28. This CDR3 comprises 14 residues. Looked up from germline, CDR1 is MDHEN and CDR2 is SYDVKM.

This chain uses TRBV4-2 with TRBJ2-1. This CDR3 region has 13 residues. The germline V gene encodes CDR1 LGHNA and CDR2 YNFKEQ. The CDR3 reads CASSQAVNNEQFF.

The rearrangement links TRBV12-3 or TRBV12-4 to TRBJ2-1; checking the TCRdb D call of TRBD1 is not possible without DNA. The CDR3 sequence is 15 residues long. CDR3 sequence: CASSLVTGSSNEQFF.